The rows below give T cell receptor beta chains drawn from one sample of a study of T cell responses to AZD1222 COVID-19 vaccine. The repertoire was sequenced with immunoSEQ multiplex PCR; TCRdb's copy has only in-frame clones and lacks some. Among hundreds of thousands of clones listed, approximately 94% were seen once. The material sequenced was peripheral blood, taken on day 0 of MenACWY control vaccination. These receptors came from an adult in good health. CDR3s include the opening cysteine and the closing phenylalanine or tryptophan. A D gene is named only where the DNA matches it firmly. The size of a clone is reported for some rows only, either as once, few or many, or as a class for expanded clones.

>TRBJ2-2|TRBD2|-|TRBV12-3/TRBV12-4
TGTGCCAGCACTAAGAGGGAGGGCGGGGAGCTGTTTTTT
CASTKREGGELFF
>TRBJ1-1|TRBD1|-|TRBV5-1
TGCGCCAGCAGCGGGGGGACAGGGGACACTGAAGCTTTCTTT
CASSGGTGDTEAFF
>TRBJ2-7|-|-|TRBV10-2
TGCGCCAGCAATTTGGGAAACTACGAGCAGTACTTC
CASNLGNYEQYF
>TRBJ2-7|-|-|TRBV19
TGTGCCAGTAGTATGAGCCAGCCCTACGAGCAGTACTTC
CASSMSQPYEQYF
>TRBJ1-5|TRBD1|-|TRBV27
TGTGCCAGCAGCGCCTGGGGACAGAACAATCAGCCCCAGCATTTT
CASSAWGQNNQPQHF
>TRBJ2-3|TRBD2|-|TRBV6-2/TRBV6-3
TGTGCCAGCAGTCTGACTAGCGGGGGGCTGCCAGATACGCAGTATTTT
CASSLTSGGLPDTQYF
>TRBJ1-4|-|-|TRBV10-3
TGTGCCATCAGTGAGTCGACCGGGGATAGGAAAAAACTGTTTTTT
CAISESTGDRKKLFF
>TRBJ2-2|-|-|TRBV3-1/TRBV3-2
TGTGCCAGCAGCCAACATACAGGATCGAACACCGGGGAGCTGTTTTTT
CASSQHTGSNTGELFF
>TRBJ1-4|-|-|TRBV6-5
TGTGCCAGCAGTCCGGGGGATAGGTTAGAAAAACTGTTTTTT
CASSPGDRLEKLFF
>TRBJ2-3|TRBD2|few|TRBV27
TGTGCCAGCAGTGGCGCCGGGACTAGTTTTCCAGATACGCAGTATTTT
CASSGAGTSFPDTQYF
>TRBJ2-1|-|-|TRBV7-9
TGTGCCAGCAGCCTCGCCGGGAGCTCCTACAATGAGCAGTTCTTC
CASSLAGSSYNEQFF
>TRBJ2-1|TRBD1|-|TRBV4-2
TGTGCCAGCAGCCAAGAATACAGGACAGGGGGTAGAAATGAGCAGTTCTTC
CASSQEYRTGGRNEQFF
>TRBJ2-5|-|-|TRBV6-5
TGTGCCAGCAGTTTTTCGGGACTCCGGACGAGAGAGACCCAGTACTTC
CASSFSGLRTRETQYF
>TRBJ1-5|-|-|TRBV7-5
TGTGCCAGAACCCATCTCCAGGCAAGGAATCAGCCCCAGCATTTT
CARTHLQARNQPQHF
>TRBJ2-7|TRBD2|-|TRBV24-1
TGTGCCACCAGTGCGGCTAGCGGGGGGAGATACGAGCAGTACTTC
CATSAASGGRYEQYF
>TRBJ1-3|TRBD1|-|TRBV5-1
TGCGCCAGCAGCTTTTCCGGGACAGGCGGAAACACCATATATTTT
CASSFSGTGGNTIYF
>TRBJ2-3|-|once|TRBV30
TGTGCCTGGAGGGGCAGAAAGACTAGCACAGATACGCAGTATTTT
CAWRGRKTSTDTQYF
>TRBJ2-2|-|-|TRBV6-5
TGTGCCAGCAAGGACCAGAACACCGGGGAGCTGTTTTTT
CASKDQNTGELFF
>TRBJ2-1|-|-|TRBV28
TGTGCCAGCAGTACTTTAGCGGTGAGCTCCTACAATGAGCAGTTCTTC
CASSTLAVSSYNEQFF
>TRBJ2-1|TRBD1|-|TRBV7-9
TGTGCCAGCAGCGGAAGGGGGCAAATCAACAATGAGCAGTTCTTC
CASSGRGQINNEQFF
>TRBJ1-6|TRBD1|-|TRBV18
TGTGCCAGCTCACCACCTGGACAGGGGTCACCCCTCCACTTT
CASSPPGQGSPLHF
>TRBJ2-7|TRBD2|-|TRBV30
TGTGCCTTCTCGGCGGGAGATTACGAGCAGTACTTC
CAFSAGDYEQYF
>TRBJ2-1|TRBD2|-|TRBV5-6
TGTGCCAGCAGCCTTCCGGGACTAGCGGGGGACAATGAGCAGTTCTTC
CASSLPGLAGDNEQFF
>TRBJ1-5|-|-|TRBV27
TGTGCCAGCAGTTTATTAGGCAGATCTTATCAGCCCCAGCATTTT
CASSLLGRSYQPQHF
>TRBJ1-4|-|once|TRBV18
TGTGCCAGCTCACCACGGGGCGGGAGTGAAAAACTGTTTTTT
CASSPRGGSEKLFF
>TRBJ1-6|-|-|TRBV28
TGTGCCAGCCAGAAAGTAAATTCACCCCTCCACTTT
CASQKVNSPLHF
>TRBJ1-2|TRBD1|-|TRBV28
TGTGCCAGCCCCCGGGGGACAGGGTTACCCTCTAACTATGGCTACACCTTC
CASPRGTGLPSNYGYTF
>TRBJ1-1|TRBD1|-|TRBV6-5
TGTGCCAGCAGGGGGACAGGGTCGAGCACTGAAGCTTTCTTT
CASRGTGSSTEAFF
>TRBJ2-1|-|once|TRBV4-2
TGTGCCAGCAGCCAAGAATGGAGTTTGTACAATGAGCAGTTCTTC
CASSQEWSLYNEQFF
>TRBJ1-5|-|-|TRBV21-1
TGTGCCAGCAGGACCTACTCAGAGATCGGGGCAGGGTCCCCTGTTCAGCCCCAGCATTTT
CASRTYSEIGAGSPVQPQHF
>TRBJ1-4|TRBD1|-|TRBV28
TGTGCCAGCAGTAGGACAGGGGTAAGAGAAAAACTGTTTTTT
CASSRTGVREKLFF
>TRBJ1-1|-|-|TRBV2
TGTGCCAGCAGTGCCCCCTCTGAAGCTTTCTTT
CASSAPSEAFF
>TRBJ1-5|-|-|TRBV12-3/TRBV12-4
TGTGCCAGCAGTCTTACAGGGAATCAGCCCCAGCATTTT
CASSLTGNQPQHF
>TRBJ2-7|-|-|TRBV24-1
TGTGCCACCAGTGATTTTAACAGGCCCGACGAGCAGTACTTC
CATSDFNRPDEQYF
>TRBJ2-5|-|-|TRBV12-3/TRBV12-4
TGTGCCAGCAGCCAGGGACGGAAAGAGACCCAGTACTTC
CASSQGRKETQYF
>TRBJ2-1|TRBD2|-|TRBV7-9
TGTGCCAGCAGCCCAACTAGCGGTAGCTACAATGAGCAGTTCTTC
CASSPTSGSYNEQFF
>TRBJ1-3|-|-|TRBV6-1
TGTGCCAGCAGTGAAGGGGGGACACGAAACACCATATATTTT
CASSEGGTRNTIYF
>TRBJ1-6|-|-|TRBV6-5
TGTGCCAGCAGCCGCCGGCAAAATTCACCCCTCCACTTT
CASSRRQNSPLHF
>TRBJ2-7|-|-|TRBV28
TGTGCCAGCAGTTTACTGGACAGTGGTCCCTACGAGCAGTACTTC
CASSLLDSGPYEQYF
>TRBJ2-1|TRBD2|-|TRBV27
TGTGCCAGCAGTTCTTACGGGACTAGCGGGGGGGCCCGCAATGAGCAGTTCTTC
CASSSYGTSGGARNEQFF
>TRBJ1-5|-|-|TRBV3-1/TRBV3-2
TGTGCCAGCAGCCAAGATGTGGGAAACCAGCCCCAGCATTTT
CASSQDVGNQPQHF
>TRBJ2-3|TRBD2|-|TRBV2
TGTGCCAGCTCGCTAGCGGGGGCCTCCCTCGATACGCAGTATTTT
CASSLAGASLDTQYF
>TRBJ2-1|TRBD2|-|TRBV4-3
TGCGCCAGCAGCCAAGATTCGGGGGGAGGCTCCTACAATGAGCAGTTCTTC
CASSQDSGGGSYNEQFF
>TRBJ2-7|TRBD1|-|TRBV24-1
TGTGCCACCAGTGATCGGACAGGGGGAAGCTACGAGCAGTACTTC
CATSDRTGGSYEQYF
>TRBJ1-5|TRBD1|once|TRBV7-9
TGTGCCAGCAGGGGACAGGGAGGAAATCAGCCCCAGCATTTT
CASRGQGGNQPQHF
>TRBJ1-6|TRBD1|-|TRBV7-2
TGTGCCAGCAGCCAAGGACAGGGAGGCGTTTCACCCCTCCACTTT
CASSQGQGGVSPLHF
>TRBJ1-1|-|-|TRBV10-3
TGTGCCATCAGTGAGCCTGGGAATAGTAACACTGAAGCTTTCTTT
CAISEPGNSNTEAFF
>TRBJ1-2|-|few|TRBV27
TGTGCCAGCAGTTTATGGAATTCGGGCGGCTACACCTTC
CASSLWNSGGYTF
>TRBJ2-2|-|-|TRBV7-9
TGTGCCAGCAGCCCCGGGAACGGGGAGCTGTTTTTT
CASSPGNGELFF